The 5 T cell receptor beta chains reported below all come from one sample, sequenced in a study of graft-versus-host responses after intestinal transplantation. The protocol was immunoSEQ multiplex PCR, while the TCRdb copy is restricted to in-frame clones and leaves out a portion. The table records some 17,000 clones, 82% of them present only once. From the graft tissue, intraepithelial and lamina propria lymphocytes were released through processing. The sample in question was ileum tissue, obtained 17 days after transplant. The source of these receptors is a human patient who received an intestinal transplant, so some T cells may come from the graft donor.

The CDR3 nucleotides read TGTGCCAGCTCACCACCGGGCGGGAGGAGCACAGATACGCAGTATTTT. Amino acids: CASSPPGGRSTDTQYF. This chain connects TRBV18 to TRBJ2-3, with 8 positions matching TRBD2. The length of the CDR3 is 16 residues. With V trimmed by 0 bases and J by 0 bases, 2 bases remained unmatched. CDR1 and CDR2 (germline): KGHSH, LQKENI. Full variable domain (rest looked up from reference TRBV18 and TRBJ2-3): NAGVMQNPRHLVRRRGQEARLRCSPMKGHSHVYWYRQLPEEGLKFMVYLQKENIIDESGMPKERFSAEFPKEGPSILRIQQVVRGDSAAYFCASSPPGGRSTDTQYFGPGTRLTVL.

The rearrangement links TRBV7-3 to TRBJ2-1, with 14 nucleotides matching TRBD2. The germline gives CDR1 SGHTA, CDR2 FQGTGA. With V trimmed by 5 bases and J by 3 bases, 12 bases remained unmatched. The length of the CDR3 is 19 residues. Here the CDR3 DNA reads TGTGCCAGCAGCGGGGGACTAGCGGGAGCCGACGATCTCTACAATGAGCAGTTCTTC. Amino acid sequence: CASSGGLAGADDLYNEQFF.

The rearrangement joins TRBV30 to TRBJ1-1; 11 bases are shared with TRBD1. The CDR3 totals 15 residues. Germline V gene lookup returns CDR1 GTSNPN and CDR2 SVGIG (reference sequence). V trimming: 5 bases; J trimming: 0 bases; junction bases outside the gene matches: 5. CDR3 DNA sequence: TGTGCCTGGTCCCGGGGACAGGGGGTGAACACTGAAGCTTTCTTT. Protein: CAWSRGQGVNTEAFF.

The V gene is TRBV2, the J gene TRBJ2-5, with unresolved D. V was cut by 2 bases and J by 4 bases, with 11 bases left in between. The length of the CDR3 is 14 residues. Germline V gene data show CDR1 as SNHLY and CDR2 as FYNNEI. DNA for the CDR3: TGTGCCAGCAGTGAATTCGGATTGCGAGAGACCCAGTACTTC. Translation: CASSEFGLRETQYF.

The V call is TRBV6-4, the J call TRBJ2-3; the D gene is possibly TRBD2 (5 bases). From germline, CDR1 is MRHNA and CDR2 SNTAGT. This CDR3 contains 13 residues. Trimming removed 4 bases at V and 0 bases at J, with 5 bases between. CDR3 amino acids: CASSGGSTDTQYF. The CDR3 DNA reads TGTGCCAGCAGTGGCGGGAGCACAGATACGCAGTATTTT.